The 22 T cell receptor beta chains reported below all come from one sample, sequenced in a study of T cell responses to AZD1222 COVID-19 vaccine. Measured with immunoSEQ multiplex PCR; TCRdb has only the in-frame clones, and not every one. The sample holds 120,000 or so clones; 80% to 90% are singletons and the top ten take around 10%. The material was peripheral blood, obtained on day 0 of MenACWY control vaccination. The receptors originated from an adult in good health.

The chain combines TRBV5-1 with TRBJ2-2; D unresolved. The V gene's germline CDR1 is SGHRS and CDR2 YFSETQ. This CDR3 has 14 amino acids. V was clipped by 4 bases and J by 5 bases, with 12 bases between them. CDR3 nucleotide sequence: TGCGCCAGCAGCGGTGCAAGGCGGACCGGGGAGCTGTTTTTT. It specifies CASSGARRTGELFF. Drawing the rest from reference TRBV5-1 and TRBJ2-2, the complete variable domain is KAGVTQTPRYLIKTRGQQVTLSCSPISGHRSVSWYQQTPGQGLQFLFEYFSETQRNKGNFPGRFSGRQFSNSRSEMNVSTLELGDSALYLCASSGARRTGELFFGEGSRLTVL.

The V call is TRBV6-5, the J call TRBJ2-2; 10 nucleotides align to TRBD1. The germline CDR1 and CDR2 sequences are MNHEY and SVGAGI. The CDR3 is 15 amino acids. Trimming took 6 bases from V and 4 from J; bases not matched to a gene: 5. CDR3 nucleotides: TGTGCCAGCAGCCGGGGACAGGGGTCCACCGGGGAGCTGTTTTTT. It specifies CASSRGQGSTGELFF.

CDR3 nucleotides: TGTGCCATCAGTGAGTCGCCGGTCTCCTACGAGCAGTACTTC. Its protein product is CAISESPVSYEQYF. V is TRBV10-3 and J is TRBJ2-7; D unclear. Germline lookup yields CDR1 ENHRY and CDR2 SYGVKD. This CDR3 has 14 amino acids. V was trimmed by 0 bases and J by 0 bases, leaving 6 bases between them.

J is TRBJ2-7 and V is TRBV3-1 (or the pseudogene TRBV3-2); 7 bases line up with TRBD2. Germline assignment: CDR1 LGHDT and CDR2 YNNKEL (reference sequence). V shed 0 bases and J 5 bases; nucleotides not matched to a gene: 16. This CDR3 contains 18 residues. This CDR3 reads CASSQDLASGPQTDEQYF. The CDR3 bases are TGTGCCAGCAGCCAAGATCTTGCTAGCGGACCCCAAACCGACGAGCAGTACTTC.

The rearrangement joins TRBV7-8 to TRBJ2-7; D gene ambiguous. CDR1 and CDR2 (germline): SGHVS, FQNEAQ. Trimming cost V 0 bases and J 2 bases, with 8 bases left between them. The CDR3 is 14 amino acids. For the CDR3, the DNA is TGTGCCAGCAGCTTAGCGAGTTCAGCCTACGAGCAGTACTTC. It specifies CASSLASSAYEQYF. Supplemented by reference TRBV7-8 and TRBJ2-7, the full variable domain reads GAGVSQSPRYKVAKRGQDVALRCDPISGHVSLFWYQQALGQGPEFLTYFQNEAQLDKSGLPSDRFFAERPEGSVSTLKIQRTQQEDSAVYLCASSLASSAYEQYFGPGTRLTVT.

With regard to this clone: One junction end does not reproduce the germline sequence, and a read error may be involved. This chain joins TRBV4-1 and TRBJ2-1, with TRBD1 identical over 8 bases. The CDR3 length is 16 residues. CDR1 is MGHRA, CDR2 YSYEKL, per germline. The CDR3, as DNA: TGCGCCAGCAGCCAAATTCTTAGGACAGGGAGCAATGGGCAGTTCTTC. Translated: CASSQILRTGSNGQFF.

This chain uses TRBV2 with TRBJ1-2; no firm D call. V lost 8 bases and J 0 bases, leaving 7 bases between the germline ends. Per germline, CDR1 SNHLY and CDR2 FYNNEI. This CDR3 comprises 12 residues. The CDR3 spells CASRGSNYGYTF. DNA for the CDR3: TGTGCCAGCCGAGGGTCTAACTATGGCTACACCTTC.

V and J are TRBV6-6 and TRBJ1-1; D is ambiguous. The germline CDR1 and CDR2 sequences are MNHNY and SVGAGI (reference sequence). Trimming removed 9 bases at V and 3 bases at J, with 20 bases between. The CDR3 consists of 15 residues. The CDR3 region has the DNA TGTGCCAGTCACTTACGCGCTAGTAAGGACACTGAAGCTTTCTTT. This translates into CASHLRASKDTEAFF.

CDR3: CASSFGAGYWSLGDTQYF. The CDR3 DNA reads TGTGCCAGCAGTTTCGGGGCAGGTTACTGGAGCTTGGGAGATACGCAGTATTTT. This chain connects TRBV27 to TRBJ2-3, with D perhaps assigned TRBD1 or TRBD2 (5 bases each). The ends were cut back, 3 bases at V and 5 bases at J, with 24 bases in the middle. This CDR3 spans 18 amino acids. CDR1 is MNHEY, CDR2 SMNVEV, per germline (reference sequence).

V gene TRBV2 combines with J gene TRBJ2-5; weak D call: TRBD2 (5 bases). V was cut by 3 bases and J by 8 bases, with 10 bases left in between. The CDR3 totals 12 residues. Germline lookup yields CDR1 SNHLY and CDR2 FYNNEI. CDR3: CASSDPGITQYF. The CDR3 DNA reads as TGTGCCAGCAGTGATCCCGGGATAACCCAGTACTTC.

This clone turned up a few times. This sequence joins TRBV14 and TRBJ2-1; D call uncertain. Germline V gene lookup returns CDR1 SGHDN and CDR2 FVKESK. This CDR3 has 16 amino acids. Trimming took off 1 base at V and 6 bases at J, with 16 bases between the two ends. In DNA form, the CDR3 reads TGTGCCAGCAGCCAAGGCATTTCGATTCCCCGCAATGAGCAGTTCTTC. Protein product: CASSQGISIPRNEQFF.

The chain couples TRBV19 to TRBJ2-1, with 8 bases fitting TRBD1. This CDR3 spans 14 amino acids. The V gene's germline CDR1 is LNHDA and CDR2 SQIVND (reference sequence). The J segment lost 5 bases and the V segment lost 1 base, leaving 1 base of the junction unmatched. CDR3 sequence: CASSIAQGDNEQFF. CDR3 bases: TGTGCCAGTAGTATAGCACAGGGGGACAATGAGCAGTTCTTC.

The chain has TRBV19 and TRBJ2-1, with TRBD2 matching over 7 bases. Trimming cost V 8 bases and J 0 bases; bases outside gene matches: 4. The CDR3 loop spans 14 amino acids. The V gene's germline CDR1 is LNHDA and CDR2 SQIVND (reference sequence). CDR3 sequence: CASRREGSYNEQFF. CDR3 DNA: TGTGCCAGTCGGAGGGAGGGCTCCTACAATGAGCAGTTCTTC.

The chain carries TRBV9 and TRBJ2-7; the D is unclear. From germline, CDR1 is SGDLS and CDR2 YYNGEE. Trimming removed 1 base from V and 4 bases from J, with 9 bases in between. This CDR3 spans 13 amino acids. The CDR3 loop is CASSVWPGYEQYF. CDR3 in DNA: TGTGCCAGCAGCGTATGGCCCGGGTACGAGCAGTACTTC.

This chain connects TRBV5-1 to TRBJ1-2; D remains unclear. Trimming cost V 3 bases and J 1 base, with 22 bases left between them. The length of the CDR3 is 18 residues. Germline V gives CDR1 SGHRS, CDR2 YFSETQ. In nucleotides, the CDR3 is TGCGCCAGCAGCTATGGTCGCAGAGGTGGTAGCGGTAACTATGGCTACACCTTC. Its protein product is CASSYGRRGGSGNYGYTF.

V gene TRBV19 combines with J gene TRBJ1-5; D call uncertain. This CDR3 spans 15 amino acids. V was trimmed by 5 bases and J by 0 bases, leaving 11 bases between them. From germline, CDR1 is LNHDA and CDR2 SQIVND (reference sequence). In DNA, the CDR3 is TGTGCCAGTAGTCGCCTCGGGGTTAGCAATCAGCCCCAGCATTTT. Its protein is CASSRLGVSNQPQHF.

The rearrangement joins TRBV5-1 to TRBJ2-4, with D possibly being TRBD1 or TRBD2 (5 bases each). This CDR3 is 16 amino acids long. V was clipped by 4 bases and J by 0 bases, with 14 bases between them. The germline gives CDR1 SGHRS, CDR2 YFSETQ. The CDR3 coding sequence is TGCGCCAGCAGCGGCCAAGGGACCTTAGCCAAAAACATTCAGTACTTC. Its protein is CASSGQGTLAKNIQYF. The variable domain in full, with the rest retrieved from reference TRBV5-1 and TRBJ2-4, is KAGVTQTPRYLIKTRGQQVTLSCSPISGHRSVSWYQQTPGQGLQFLFEYFSETQRNKGNFPGRFSGRQFSNSRSEMNVSTLELGDSALYLCASSGQGTLAKNIQYFGAGTRLSVL.

The chain has TRBV27 and TRBJ2-7; 8 bases match TRBD2. J was trimmed by 2 bases and V by 4 bases; bases with no gene match: 7. Germline CDR1 is MNHEY and CDR2 is SMNVEV (reference sequence). This CDR3 spans 15 amino acids. The CDR3 is CASSSISGAPYEQYF. The CDR3 bases are TGTGCCAGCAGTTCGATTAGCGGGGCCCCCTACGAGCAGTACTTC.

This clone was counted only a few times. The V call is TRBV7-9, the J call TRBJ2-1; TRBD2 aligns across 7 bases. Trimming took 1 base from V and 5 from J; bases not matched to a gene: 8. The CDR3 totals 16 residues. CDR1 is SEHNR, CDR2 FQNEAQ, per germline (reference sequence). This chain's CDR3 is CASSLGGSLSHNEQFF. CDR3 sequence (DNA): TGTGCCAGCAGCTTAGGCGGGAGCCTTTCCCACAATGAGCAGTTCTTC.

This chain connects TRBV9 to TRBJ2-3; either TRBD1 or TRBD2 may supply D (6 bases each). Trimming stripped 4 bases from V and 2 bases from J, with 20 bases between. The CDR3 runs to 17 residues. Germline assignment: CDR1 SGDLS and CDR2 YYNGEE. The CDR3 spells CASSPDQAGDFTDTQYF. The CDR3 DNA reads as TGTGCCAGCAGCCCAGATCAGGCAGGGGACTTCACAGATACGCAGTATTTT. The full variable domain, rest sourced from reference TRBV9 and TRBJ2-3, is DSGVTQTPKHLITATGQRVTLRCSPRSGDLSVYWYQQSLDQGLQFLIQYYNGEERAKGNILERFSAQQFPDLHSELNLSSLELGDSALYFCASSPDQAGDFTDTQYFGPGTRLTVL.

The rearrangement links TRBV10-1 to TRBJ2-1, with TRBD2 matching over 16 bases. CDR1 is WNHNN and CDR2 is SYGVQD in the germline V gene (reference sequence). This CDR3 spans 15 amino acids. V lost 4 bases to trimming and J lost 12 bases; unmatched junction nucleotides: 6. The CDR3: CASSGGGLAGGPQFF. In DNA form, the CDR3 reads TGCGCCAGCAGTGGGGGGGGACTAGCGGGAGGGCCGCAGTTCTTC.

This clone was detected a few times. The CDR3 DNA sequence: TGTGCCAGTAGTAAGTTCGGGACAGACATTGAAGCTTTCTTT. Translated: CASSKFGTDIEAFF. This chain uses TRBV19 with TRBJ1-1; 7 bases align to TRBD1. The CDR3 has 14 residues. V gave up 4 bases and J gave up 7 bases; unmatched junction bases: 9. Germline CDR1 reads LNHDA; CDR2 reads SQIVND (reference sequence).